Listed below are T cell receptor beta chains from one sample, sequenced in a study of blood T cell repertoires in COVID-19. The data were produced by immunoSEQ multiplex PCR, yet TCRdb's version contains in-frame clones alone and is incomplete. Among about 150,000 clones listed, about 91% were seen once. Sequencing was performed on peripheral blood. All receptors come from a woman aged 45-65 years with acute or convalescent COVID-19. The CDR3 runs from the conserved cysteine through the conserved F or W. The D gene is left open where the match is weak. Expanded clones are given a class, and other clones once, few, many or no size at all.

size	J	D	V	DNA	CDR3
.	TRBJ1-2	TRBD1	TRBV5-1	TGCGCCAGCAGCTCAGGATTGACAGGGAATTATGGCTACACCTTC	CASSSGLTGNYGYTF
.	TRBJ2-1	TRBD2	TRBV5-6	TGTGCCAGCAGCTTTCGTAGCGGGAGGGCCGGGGAGCAGTTCTTC	CASSFRSGRAGEQFF
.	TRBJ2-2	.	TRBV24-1	TGTGCCACCGGGCATATGAACACCGGGGAGCTGTTTTTT	CATGHMNTGELFF
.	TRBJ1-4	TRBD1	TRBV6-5	TGTGCCAGCAGTCCCCGGACAGGGGGACTGTTTTTT	CASSPRTGGLFF
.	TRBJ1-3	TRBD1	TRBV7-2	TGTGCCAGCAGCTTAGTGGGACAGACTCTACTTCTATCTGGAAACACCATATATTTT	CASSLVGQTLLLSGNTIYF
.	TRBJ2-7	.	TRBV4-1	TGCGCCAGCAGCCAAGTCGGACACTCAATCTACGAGCAGTACTTC	CASSQVGHSIYEQYF
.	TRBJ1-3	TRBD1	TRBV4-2	TGTGCCAGCAGCCCTGCCCCGGGACAGCCCGTTTTCGACTCTGGAAACACCATATATTTT	CASSPAPGQPVFDSGNTIYF
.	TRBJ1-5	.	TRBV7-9	TGTGCCAGCAGCTCAAAAATGGCTCAGCCCCAGCATTTT	CASSSKMAQPQHF
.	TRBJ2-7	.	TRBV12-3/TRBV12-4	TGTGCCAGCAGTTTATATCAGTCCGAGCAGTACTTC	CASSLYQSEQYF
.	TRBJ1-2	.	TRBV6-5	TGTGCCAGCAGTTACGCCAGGAACTATGGCTACACCTTC	CASSYARNYGYTF
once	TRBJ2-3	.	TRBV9	TGTGCCAGCACTCCGGCGAGGGGCACAGATACGCAGTATTTT	CASTPARGTDTQYF
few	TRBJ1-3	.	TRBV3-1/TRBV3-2	TGTGCCAGCAGCCAGGATGTGCTCAGGGTTTTTGGAAACACCATATATTTT	CASSQDVLRVFGNTIYF
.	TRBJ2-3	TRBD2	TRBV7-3	TGTGCCAGCAGCCCAAACGCGGGGGGGCGCGATACGCAGTATTTT	CASSPNAGGRDTQYF
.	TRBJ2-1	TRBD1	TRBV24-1	TGTGCCACCAGTGATTCCGGGACAGGGACAAATGAGCAGTTCTTC	CATSDSGTGTNEQFF
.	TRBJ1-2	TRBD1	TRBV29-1	TGCAGCGTTGATTGGACAGGGGGGAACTATGGCTACACCTTC	CSVDWTGGNYGYTF
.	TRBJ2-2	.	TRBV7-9	TGTGCCAGCAGCCTGAGCGCCGGGGAGCTGTTTTTT	CASSLSAGELFF
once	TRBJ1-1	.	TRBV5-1	TGCGCCAGCAGCTCCCAGGGTAGTGACACTGAAGCTTTCTTT	CASSSQGSDTEAFF
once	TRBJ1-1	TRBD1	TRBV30	TGTGCCTGGAGTACAGGGACAGGGCTTGTAGCGGCTTTCTTT	CAWSTGTGLVAAFF
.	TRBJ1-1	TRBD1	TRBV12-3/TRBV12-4	TGTGCCAGCACCAGGACAGGGGAGTTTGTCTTT	CASTRTGEFVF
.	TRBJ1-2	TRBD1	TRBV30	TGTGCCTGGAGTTCGACAGGGGCTAACTATGGCTACACCTTC	CAWSSTGANYGYTF
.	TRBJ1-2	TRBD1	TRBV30	TGTGCCTGGAGTACCCTCAGGGGGGCCTATGGCTACACCTTC	CAWSTLRGAYGYTF
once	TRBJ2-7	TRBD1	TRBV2	TGTGCCAGCAGGCTCCGGGACAGTTACGAGCAGTACTTC	CASRLRDSYEQYF
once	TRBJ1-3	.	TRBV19	TGTGCCAGCCAAATCTCCAAGGGAGGGAACACCATATATTTT	CASQISKGGNTIYF